This TCR beta chain was recorded in a study of blood T cell repertoires in COVID-19. Study-level background: Sample material is recorded as cDNA or gDNA derived from T cells, B-cell-depleted T cells, or PBMCs.

Germline CDR1 reads SGHAT; CDR2 reads FQNNGV. This CDR3 has 14 residues. Trimming removed 1 base at V and 5 bases at J, with 11 bases between. Profiled with immunoSEQ multiplex PCR; TCRdb holds only in-frame clones, not every one. The sample lists approximately 270,000 clones, roughly nine tenths occurring once. Sequencing input: PBMCs or T cells enriched from blood (not recorded which). This sequence was found in a human donor in a cohort exposed to, infected with or recovered from COVID-19 (not recorded which). The donor label of this sample is uncertain. V usage is TRBV11-2 and J usage is TRBJ2-5; D is perhaps TRBD2 (7 bases). The CDR3 region has the DNA TGTGCCAGCAGCTTAGGGGGGGGCTGGGAGACCCAGTACTTC. It is translated as CASSLGGGWETQYF.